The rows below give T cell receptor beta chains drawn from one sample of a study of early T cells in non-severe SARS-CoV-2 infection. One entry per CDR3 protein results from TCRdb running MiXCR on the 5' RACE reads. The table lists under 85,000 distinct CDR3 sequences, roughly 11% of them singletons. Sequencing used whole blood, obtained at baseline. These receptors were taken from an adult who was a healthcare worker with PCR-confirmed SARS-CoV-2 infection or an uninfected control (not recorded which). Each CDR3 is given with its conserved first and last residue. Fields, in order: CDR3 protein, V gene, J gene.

CASTGAASTDTQYF	TRBV6-2/TRBV6-3	TRBJ2-3
CASSSPRQGNYGYTF	TRBV25-1	TRBJ1-2
CATSRLAGDFEQFF	TRBV19	TRBJ2-1
CASSRRNANTGELFF	TRBV5-6	TRBJ2-2
CASSPQGSDTQYF	TRBV5-4	TRBJ2-3
CASSAVVDTQYF	TRBV2	TRBJ2-3
CASRTGASLGEQYF	TRBV5-1	TRBJ2-7
CSAREGAAEQFF	TRBV20-1	TRBJ2-1
CASSLVVSGGETQYF	TRBV5-1	TRBJ2-5
CASSFDPGGEQFF	TRBV5-1	TRBJ2-1
CASHGYEQYF	TRBV2	TRBJ2-7
CASGLLLGGQATNEKLFF	TRBV12-5	TRBJ1-4
CASSLSPWELFF	TRBV12-3/TRBV12-4	TRBJ2-2
CASSLGADSNGYTF	TRBV7-9	TRBJ1-2
CASSSTQVRTGRGPDTQYF	TRBV5-5	TRBJ2-3
CASSLFPNEKLFF	TRBV5-4	TRBJ1-4
CASSPLVLPGELFF	TRBV6-9	TRBJ2-2
CAWSQGAGGTEAFF	TRBV30	TRBJ1-1
CASSQVAGRWYEQYF	TRBV3-1	TRBJ2-7
CASNLGADTQYF	TRBV7-8	TRBJ2-3
CASSLGLVAEQFF	TRBV6-2/TRBV6-3	TRBJ2-1
CASSEMRVLETQYF	TRBV6-1	TRBJ2-5
CSARGLAGDSNEQFF	TRBV20-1	TRBJ2-1
CASSLGRSTDTQYF	TRBV7-9	TRBJ2-3
CASSPNAPGTYGYTF	TRBV12-3/TRBV12-4	TRBJ1-2
CASSRGLAITRKEDTQYF	TRBV11-2	TRBJ2-3
CSASGRNQETQYF	TRBV20-1	TRBJ2-5
CASSEFTLSYNEQFF	TRBV2	TRBJ2-1
CASSWGLQVGSYEQYF	TRBV5-1	TRBJ2-7
CASSSGVTENYNEQFF	TRBV12-3/TRBV12-4	TRBJ2-1
CASSEGATNEQFF	TRBV7-3	TRBJ2-1
CASSAAGTAVLTQYF	TRBV19	TRBJ2-5
CASSPGTGYQETQYF	TRBV11-2	TRBJ2-5
CASSYRYTEAFF	TRBV12-3/TRBV12-4	TRBJ1-1
CASSSRLDRGNTTEAFF	TRBV5-1	TRBJ1-1
CASGPSLAGGPGEQFF	TRBV12-5	TRBJ2-1
CASSEDGDTIYF	TRBV6-1	TRBJ1-3
CASTRAVAGGTNTGELFF	TRBV7-8	TRBJ2-2
CASSQAGGAPNEQFF	TRBV4-3	TRBJ2-1